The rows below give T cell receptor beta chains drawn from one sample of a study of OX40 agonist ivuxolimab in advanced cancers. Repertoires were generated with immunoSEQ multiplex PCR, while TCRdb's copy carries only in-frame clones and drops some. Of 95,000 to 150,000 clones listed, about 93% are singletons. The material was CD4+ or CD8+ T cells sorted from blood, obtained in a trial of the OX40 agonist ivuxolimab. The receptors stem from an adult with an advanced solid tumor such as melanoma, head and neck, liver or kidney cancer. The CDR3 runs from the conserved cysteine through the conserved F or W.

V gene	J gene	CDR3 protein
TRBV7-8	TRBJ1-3	CASNLGTGPGNTIYF
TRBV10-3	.	CAISESGVTYEQYF
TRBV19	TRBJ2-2	CASIRRGSTGELFF
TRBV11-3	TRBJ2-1	CASSFGRNEQFF
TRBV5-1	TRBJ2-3	CASSLASASTDTQYF
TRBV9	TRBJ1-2	CASSIGTGPHGYTF
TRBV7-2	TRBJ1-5	CASSLLGDQPQHF
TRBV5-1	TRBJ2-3	CASSLVAGGSTDTQYF
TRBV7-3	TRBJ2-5	CASSLGTGQETQYF
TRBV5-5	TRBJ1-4	CASSEDRTGKLFF
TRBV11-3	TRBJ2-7	CASSLGPSSYEQYF
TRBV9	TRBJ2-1	CASSVGPYNEQFF
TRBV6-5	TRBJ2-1	CASSYQTGGDEQFF
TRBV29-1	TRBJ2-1	CTAASYNEQFF
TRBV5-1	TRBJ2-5	CASSLQGPQETQYF
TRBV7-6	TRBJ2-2	CASSLDGGTSGRASRTGELFF
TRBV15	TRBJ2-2	CATRGGRAPNTGELFF
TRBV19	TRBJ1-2	CASSTPARDGYGYTF
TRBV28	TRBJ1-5	CASIGRQGGNQPQHF
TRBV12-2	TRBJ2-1	CASRLARLITRGEQFF
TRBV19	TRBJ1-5	CATDRAGSNQPQHF
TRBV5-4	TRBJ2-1	CASTRDPGQTTSGIYNEQFF
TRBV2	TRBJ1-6	CASSVGQSYNSPLHF
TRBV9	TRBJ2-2	CASASAGSGAGELFF
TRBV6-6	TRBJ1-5	CASSRTGPQHF
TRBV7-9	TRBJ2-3	CASRMRTSEADTQYF
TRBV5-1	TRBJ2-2	CASSPRTGGMAGELFF
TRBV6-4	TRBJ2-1	CASSPRTSGTYNEQFF
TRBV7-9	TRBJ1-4	CARNTGTGMEKLFF
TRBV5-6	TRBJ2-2	CASSLIESTGELFF
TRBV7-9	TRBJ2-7	CASSFGQGRGEQYF
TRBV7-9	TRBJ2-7	CASSSSRPDRGIHEQYF
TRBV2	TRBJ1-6	CASSVKQNSPLHF
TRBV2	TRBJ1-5	CASSFDRASFDQPQHF
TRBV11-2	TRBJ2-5	CASSLDGQPRETQYF
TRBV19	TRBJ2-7	CASSIDQGGNSYEQYF
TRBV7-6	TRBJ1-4	CASSWGQGGKLFF
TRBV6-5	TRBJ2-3	CASTRDIGTDTQYF
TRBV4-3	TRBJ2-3	CASSQDRISPSTDTQYF
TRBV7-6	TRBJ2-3	CASSLPQVTDTQYF
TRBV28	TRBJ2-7	CASSGRTPGSSYEQYF
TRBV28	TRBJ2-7	CASTPATSGNYEQYF
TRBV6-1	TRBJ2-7	CASSERQGNEQYF
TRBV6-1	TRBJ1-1	CASSMKGGGNTEAFF
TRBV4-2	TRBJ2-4	CASSQDSRLAGGWAKNIQYF
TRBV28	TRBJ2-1	CASSLLYNEQFF